The 9 T cell receptor beta chains below all came from one sample that was sequenced in a study of blood T cell repertoires in COVID-19. Profiled with immunoSEQ multiplex PCR; TCRdb holds only in-frame clones, not every one. The data contain about 260,000 clones, about nine tenths of them seen just once; the ten biggest clones take up 2.2%. The sample was peripheral blood. Receptors were obtained from a woman aged 50 to 65 who had recovered from COVID-19.

This chain uses TRBV5-4 with TRBJ1-3; D uncertain. The CDR3 is 14 residues long. Trimming removed 6 bases from V and 1 base from J, with 11 bases in between. Germline V gene lookup returns CDR1 SGHNT and CDR2 YYREEE (reference sequence). The DNA for the CDR3 is TGTGCCAGCAACCAGGCTGGATCTGGAAACACCATATATTTT. Translated, it gives CASNQAGSGNTIYF.

The chain uses TRBV10-3 and TRBJ2-4; 8 bases agree with TRBD2. With 6 bases clipped from V and 8 bases from J, the junction kept 6 bases outside the gene matches. This CDR3 is 13 amino acids long. CDR1 ENHRY and CDR2 SYGVKD come from the germline V gene. CDR3 nucleotides: TGTGCCATCAGCGGGGGGCGGGAGGACATTCAGTACTTC. Translation: CAISGGREDIQYF.

V and J are TRBV7-2 and TRBJ2-5; 8 nucleotides match TRBD1. V lost 5 bases, J lost 7 bases, and 9 bases stayed unmatched. Germline loops: CDR1 SGHTA, CDR2 FQGNSA. CDR3 size: 14 residues. DNA of the CDR3: TGTGCCAGCAGCCCACCGGGACAGGCGAGGACCCAGTACTTC. Translated: CASSPPGQARTQYF.

About this clone itself: The sample carries other DNA sequences with the same CDR3. This chain uses TRBV28 with TRBJ2-1; tentatively, D is TRBD2 (5 bases). This CDR3 spans 13 amino acids. V lost 4 bases and J 2 bases, leaving 6 bases between the germline ends. Per the germline V gene, CDR1 is MDHEN and CDR2 is SYDVKM. The CDR3 loop is CASSSGAYNEQFF. The CDR3 bases are TGTGCCAGCAGTTCCGGGGCCTACAATGAGCAGTTCTTC.

V is TRBV19 and J is TRBJ1-1; D is possibly TRBD1 (5 bases). The CDR3 runs to 15 residues. The germline gives CDR1 LNHDA, CDR2 SQIVND (reference sequence). V gave up 3 bases and J gave up 4 bases, with 15 bases separating them. The DNA of the CDR3 is TGTGCCAGTAGTATGTTCTCGGGGGTGCGCACTGAAGCTTTCTTT. Protein: CASSMFSGVRTEAFF.

The V call is TRBV6-5, the J call TRBJ1-6; no clear D gene. The CDR3 spans 16 residues. Germline V gene data show CDR1 as MNHEY and CDR2 as SVGAGI. V was clipped by 0 bases and J by 7 bases, with 13 bases between them. Written as DNA, the CDR3 is TGTGCCAGCAGTTACTCGCTTCTGGCGGGAAATTCACCCCTCCACTTT. It translates to CASSYSLLAGNSPLHF.

This clone was recorded once. This chain connects TRBV29-1 to TRBJ2-7, with 8 nucleotides matching TRBD1. Per germline, CDR1 SQVTM and CDR2 ANQGSEA. The CDR3 runs 13 residues. The V gene end was trimmed by 5 bases and the J gene end by 2 bases; junction bases not matched to a gene: 5. Here the CDR3 reads CSVPGTGPYEQYF. DNA for the CDR3: TGCAGCGTTCCCGGGACAGGACCCTACGAGCAGTACTTC.

The rearrangement links TRBV7-2 to TRBJ1-2; D uncertain. CDR1 is SGHTA, CDR2 FQGNSA, per germline. The CDR3 runs to 14 residues. Trimming shortened V by 6 bases and J by 2 bases, and 13 bases separated the two germline ends. CDR3 DNA sequence: TGTGCCAGCAGTGAGGCGCGGGAAAACTATGGCTACACCTTC. Its protein product is CASSEARENYGYTF.

This clone showed up many times. The chain uses TRBV6-2 or TRBV6-3 and TRBJ1-1; D uncertain. The CDR3 is 15 amino acids. V was clipped by 5 bases and J by 1 base, with 14 bases between them. Per the germline V gene, CDR1 is MNHEY and CDR2 is SVGEGT. Here the CDR3 DNA reads TGTGCCAGCAGTCACTACATGGGGAGGAACACTGAAGCTTTCTTT. Translated, it gives CASSHYMGRNTEAFF.